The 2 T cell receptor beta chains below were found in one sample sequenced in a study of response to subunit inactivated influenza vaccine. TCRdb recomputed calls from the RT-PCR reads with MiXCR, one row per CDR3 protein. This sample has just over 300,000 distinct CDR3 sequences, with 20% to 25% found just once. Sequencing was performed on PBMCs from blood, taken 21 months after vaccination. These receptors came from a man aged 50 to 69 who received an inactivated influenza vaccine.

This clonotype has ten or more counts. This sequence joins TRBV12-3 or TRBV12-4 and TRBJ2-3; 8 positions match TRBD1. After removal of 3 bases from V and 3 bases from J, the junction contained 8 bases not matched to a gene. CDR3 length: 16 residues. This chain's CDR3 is CASSFSVQGATDTQYF. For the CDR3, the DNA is TGTGCCAGCAGTTTTTCAGTGCAGGGGGCAACAGATACGCAGTATTTT.

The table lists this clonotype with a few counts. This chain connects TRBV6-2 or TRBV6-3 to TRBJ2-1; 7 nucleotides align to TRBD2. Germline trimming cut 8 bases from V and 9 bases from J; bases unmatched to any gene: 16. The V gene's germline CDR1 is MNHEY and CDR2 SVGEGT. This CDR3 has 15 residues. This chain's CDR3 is CASDTGGGFRREQFF. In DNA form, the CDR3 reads TGTGCCAGCGATACTGGGGGGGGGTTTCGGCGTGAGCAGTTCTTC.